The sequence of this T cell receptor beta chain was determined in a study of Graves' ophthalmopathy and Graves' hyperthyroidism. Study-level findings and limits: Detected in blood as well were most expanded thyroid clonotypes with frequency above 0.001.

This clonotype was detected many times. The antigen remains unidentified. Where ophthalmopathy was present, donors had moderate-to-severe activity, CAS ≥3, NOSPECS ≥4 and duration under 3 months. Uncontrolled infections, other autoimmune diseases, pregnancy or lactation barred patients from enrollment. The evidence that diagnosis relied on was clinical symptoms, serum thyroxine, TRAb, thyroid ultrasound and orbital computed tomography. TCR beta CDR3 regions were amplified from RNA transcripts. The first-round RT-PCR employed HTBI primers together with the Qiagen OneStep RT-PCR kit. A multiplex PCR was then performed as the second round. From the multiplex PCR reads, TCRdb called clonotypes with MiXCR, one entry per CDR3 protein. The sample lists approximately 700,000 distinct CDR3 sequences; roughly 41% were seen once. The specimen was peripheral blood. The TCR originated in an adult man with Graves' ophthalmopathy.

CDR3 region: CASRLDTTYEQYF. For the CDR3, the DNA is TGTGCCAGCAGGCTTGACACGACCTACGAGCAGTACTTC. This rearrangement joins TRBV12-3 or TRBV12-4 to TRBJ2-7, with D unclear. CDR3 length equals 13 residues. Trimming stripped 6 bases from V and 2 bases from J, with 11 bases between.